This entry lists 31 T cell receptor beta chains sequenced from one sample in a study of shared clonotypes between healthy human individuals. The naive CD8 subset, CD45RO-negative cells positively selected for CCR7, excluded terminally differentiated effector memory CD45RA+ cells. Sequenced by immunoSEQ multiplex PCR; TCRdb stores in-frame clones only, minus some. The table lists almost 700,000 clones, around 92% of them singletons. Sequencing input: naive CD8+ T cells sorted from blood. These receptor sequences come from a man aged 25 to 40 in good health.

The rearrangement uses TRBV6-1 and TRBJ2-1, with 9 bases that match TRBD2. The CDR3 has 15 amino acids. The ends lost 8 bases at V and 8 bases at J; junction bases unmatched: 13. CDR1 and CDR2 from the germline V gene are MNHNS and SASEGT. CDR3 loop: CASGALAGHGDEQFF. The DNA of the CDR3 is TGTGCCAGCGGGGCCCTAGCGGGACATGGCGATGAGCAGTTCTTC.

V usage is TRBV5-5 and J usage is TRBJ2-1; tentative D call: TRBD2 (5 bases). V was pared by 4 bases and J by 0 bases, with 14 bases between. This CDR3 spans 16 amino acids. CDR1 is SGHKS and CDR2 is YYEKEE in the germline V gene (reference sequence). DNA for the CDR3: TGTGCCAGCAGCCCGGAAGCGGCTAGCTCCTACAATGAGCAGTTCTTC. Translating gives CASSPEAASSYNEQFF.

The CDR3 loop reads CASSGTLAGATYNEQFF. For the CDR3, the DNA is TGTGCCAGCAGCGGGACCCTAGCGGGAGCGACATACAATGAGCAGTTCTTC. V usage is TRBV7-9 and J usage is TRBJ2-1; the match to TRBD2 covers 10 bases. The CDR3 extends over 17 amino acids. V dropped 5 bases and J dropped 4; count of bases not matched to a gene: 11. CDR1 and CDR2 (germline): SEHNR, FQNEAQ (reference sequence).

The genes are TRBV5-1 and TRBJ1-1; D remains unclear. Germline V lookup: CDR1 SGHRS, CDR2 YFSETQ. The V gene lost 0 bases and the J gene lost 6 bases, with 12 bases spanning the gap. The CDR3 spans 14 residues. The CDR3: CASSLGGKTAEAFF. In nucleotides, the CDR3 is TGCGCCAGCAGCTTGGGAGGGAAAACCGCTGAAGCTTTCTTT.

The genes are TRBV4-1 and TRBJ2-1; TRBD2 aligns across 9 bases. Unmatched junction bases numbered 3, after V lost 2 bases and J lost 4 bases. This CDR3 is built from 15 residues. CDR1 is MGHRA and CDR2 is YSYEKL in the germline V gene. The CDR3 DNA follows: TGCGCCAGCAGCCAACGAAGCGGGAGGTACAATGAGCAGTTCTTC. It codes for CASSQRSGRYNEQFF.

The chain employs TRBV29-1 and TRBJ2-3, with TRBD2 identical over 9 bases. The CDR3 has 17 amino acids. Per the germline V gene, CDR1 is SQVTM and CDR2 is ANQGSEA. Losses at the gene ends were 8 bases for V and 3 bases for J; bases not matched to a gene: 18. Here the CDR3 DNA reads TGCAGCACCAGATGGGTAGCGGGAGAGGCGGCGACAGATACGCAGTATTTT. Its translation is CSTRWVAGEAATDTQYF.

The chain uses TRBV5-8 and TRBJ2-4; 10 bases line up with TRBD1. Germline CDR1 reads SGHTS; CDR2 reads YDEGEE. This CDR3 is built from 16 residues. V gave up 6 bases and J gave up 6 bases; unmatched junction bases: 12. The CDR3 nucleotides are TGTGCCAGCATCTCACGGGACAGGGGAGTGTTAAACATTCAGTACTTC. Residues: CASISRDRGVLNIQYF.

The V gene is TRBV6-6, the J gene TRBJ2-7, with TRBD2 matching over 8 bases. The germline V gene encodes CDR1 MNHNY and CDR2 SVGAGI (reference sequence). The CDR3 consists of 16 residues. V dropped 6 bases and J dropped 6; count of bases not matched to a gene: 16. As DNA, the CDR3 is TGTGCCAGCAGCCTCAAACAGCGGGAGCCCGGTCTCGAGCAGTACTTC. It yields the protein CASSLKQREPGLEQYF.

The chain's CDR3 is CASRISVGQGDNQPQHF. For the CDR3, the DNA is TGTGCCAGTAGGATCTCCGTTGGGCAGGGAGACAATCAGCCCCAGCATTTT. The V gene is TRBV19, the J gene TRBJ1-5; perhaps TRBD1 as D (5 bases). Between the trimmed V and J ends, which lost 6 bases and 3 bases, there was a span of 21 bases. Germline CDR1 LNHDA, CDR2 SQIVND (reference sequence). The CDR3 consists of 17 residues.

The chain recombines TRBV7-8 with TRBJ2-7; 9 bases match TRBD2. Trimming at V came to 4 bases and at J to 2 bases, leaving 6 bases not matched to a gene. The CDR3 covers 15 residues. Germline-derived CDR1 and CDR2 are SGHVS and FQNEAQ. CDR3 amino acids: CASSSRTSVAYEQYF. CDR3 coding DNA: TGTGCCAGCAGCTCCCGGACTAGCGTCGCCTACGAGCAGTACTTC.

The genes are TRBV13 and TRBJ2-7; 12 positions match TRBD2. J gave up 2 bases and V 4 bases, and 3 bases lay outside the gene matches. Germline-derived CDR1 and CDR2 are PRHDT and FYEKMQ (reference sequence). The CDR3 consists of 15 residues. Here the CDR3 reads CASSSRTSGTYEQYF. For the CDR3, the DNA is TGTGCCAGCAGCTCCCGGACTAGCGGGACCTACGAGCAGTACTTC.

The chain has TRBV19 and TRBJ2-5; 14 bases agree with TRBD2. The CDR3 is 15 amino acids. CDR1 is LNHDA, CDR2 SQIVND, per germline (reference sequence). After removal of 6 bases from V and 4 bases from J, the junction contained 4 bases not matched to a gene. As DNA, the CDR3 is TGTGCCAGTAGGGGGACTAGCGGGAGTGGAGAGACCCAGTACTTC. The encoded protein is CASRGTSGSGETQYF. Filled out from reference TRBV19 and TRBJ2-5, the complete variable domain reads DGGITQSPKYLFRKEGQNVTLSCEQNLNHDAMYWYRQDPGQGLRLIYYSQIVNDFQKGDIAEGYSVSREKKESFPLTVTSAQKNPTAFYLCASRGTSGSGETQYFGPGTRLLVL.

This clone was counted between two and nine times. The chain carries TRBV7-2 and TRBJ2-4, with D maybe TRBD1 (5 bases). This CDR3 comprises 16 residues. Trimming removed 5 bases at V and 3 bases at J, with 17 bases between. Germline V CDR1 and CDR2: SGHTA, FQGNSA. The CDR3 spells CASSEDGRASKNIQYF. CDR3 nucleotides: TGTGCCAGCAGCGAAGACGGCAGGGCGAGCAAAAACATTCAGTACTTC.

The genes are TRBV25-1 and TRBJ2-7; TRBD2 is a possible D gene (5 bases). The CDR3 has 16 residues. In germline, CDR1 is MGHDK, CDR2 SYGVNS. Trimming cost V 4 bases and J 2 bases, with 18 bases left between them. The CDR3 bases are TGTGCCAGCAGTGGTCGCCGAGGGAGCGTTACCTACGAGCAGTACTTC. This gives the protein CASSGRRGSVTYEQYF.

This chain connects TRBV29-1 to TRBJ2-7, with D possibly matching TRBD2 (6 bases). Between the trimmed V and J ends, which lost 0 bases and 2 bases, there was a span of 14 bases. This CDR3 comprises 15 residues. In germline, CDR1 is SQVTM, CDR2 ANQGSEA. The CDR3: CSVEEPGLKAYEQYF. The CDR3 nucleotides are TGCAGCGTTGAAGAACCGGGACTCAAAGCCTACGAGCAGTACTTC.

The DNA of the CDR3 is TGTGCCAGCAGTTTCGCCAGGGATGCCCCCTACGAGCAGTACTTC. It is translated as CASSFARDAPYEQYF. This chain uses TRBV28 with TRBJ2-7; weak D call: TRBD1 (5 bases). CDR1 is MDHEN and CDR2 is SYDVKM in the germline V gene. Trimming shortened V by 3 bases and J by 2 bases, and 14 bases separated the two germline ends. The CDR3 is 15 amino acids. The whole variable domain, remainder taken from reference TRBV28 and TRBJ2-7, is DVKVTQSSRYLVKRTGEKVFLECVQDMDHENMFWYRQDPGLGLRLIYFSYDVKMKEKGDIPEGYSVSREKKERFSLILESASTNQTSMYLCASSFARDAPYEQYFGPGTRLTVT.

As regards this clone: Compared with germline, one end of the junction differs, possibly owing to a read error. The genes are TRBV7-8 and TRBJ2-7, with a possible D match to TRBD2 (5 bases). Germline V lookup: CDR1 SGHVS, CDR2 FQNEAQ. The CDR3 spans 14 residues. CDR3 nucleotide sequence: TGTGCCAGCCGCTTAGGACGGGATCTCTACGAGCAGTACTTC. It encodes CASRLGRDLYEQYF.

This sequence joins TRBV9 and TRBJ2-6; D is undetermined. V lost 8 bases, J lost 0 bases, and 9 bases lay in between. Germline V gene sequence: CDR1 SGDLS, CDR2 YYNGEE. The CDR3 runs 14 residues. This CDR3 is CASRRNSGANVLTF. CDR3 nucleotides: TGTGCCAGTCGACGGAACTCTGGGGCCAACGTCCTGACTTTC. Full variable domain (missing parts from reference TRBV9 and TRBJ2-6): DSGVTQTPKHLITATGQRVTLRCSPRSGDLSVYWYQQSLDQGLQFLIQYYNGEERAKGNILERFSAQQFPDLHSELNLSSLELGDSALYFCASRRNSGANVLTFGAGSRLTVL.

The chain recombines TRBV28 with TRBJ1-5; a possible D gene is TRBD1 (6 bases). The V and J ends lost 6 bases and 1 base respectively, with 13 bases between them. CDR1 is MDHEN, CDR2 SYDVKM, per germline. CDR3 length equals 15 residues. CDR3 protein: CASRITGFSNQPQHF. CDR3 in DNA: TGTGCCAGCAGGATAACAGGGTTCAGCAATCAGCCCCAGCATTTT.

The V call is TRBV10-3, the J call TRBJ2-1; 10 nucleotides line up with TRBD2. The CDR3 covers 18 residues. CDR1 is ENHRY, CDR2 SYGVKD, per germline. The V gene end was trimmed by 3 bases and the J gene end by 7 bases; junction bases not matched to a gene: 15. CDR3 loop: CAISDPTHSSGRANEQFF. CDR3 sequence (DNA): TGTGCCATCAGTGATCCTACACATAGCAGCGGGAGGGCTAATGAGCAGTTCTTC.

The chain joins TRBV6-5 to TRBJ2-7; unclear D gene. The CDR3 runs to 13 residues. In germline, CDR1 is MNHEY, CDR2 SVGAGI. V gave up 2 bases and J gave up 2 bases, with 7 bases separating them. Here the CDR3 DNA reads TGTGCCAGCAGTTACCAGCCGGCCTACGAGCAGTACTTC. This sequence encodes CASSYQPAYEQYF.

The chain employs TRBV7-6 and TRBJ2-7; 8 nucleotides agree with TRBD1. CDR3 length: 16 amino acids. Germline V gives CDR1 SGHVS, CDR2 FNYEAQ. V shed 5 bases, J shed 3 bases, and the junction held 12 bases outside the gene matches. CDR3 residues: CASSLTPTGAIYEQYF. The CDR3 DNA follows: TGTGCCAGCAGCCTCACTCCGACAGGGGCAATCTACGAGCAGTACTTC.

The J gene is TRBJ1-4, the V gene TRBV15; TRBD1 matches at 11 bases. The length of the CDR3 is 15 residues. Losses at the gene ends were 5 bases for V and 7 bases for J; bases not matched to a gene: 6. Germline loops: CDR1 LNHNV, CDR2 YYDKDF (reference sequence). The CDR3 region is CATSRGQGAGEKLFF. The CDR3 DNA reads TGTGCCACCAGCCGAGGACAGGGGGCAGGTGAAAAACTGTTTTTT.

CDR3 protein: CASSRPLGQAPYEQYF. The CDR3 DNA sequence: TGTGCCAGCAGCCGTCCCTTGGGACAGGCCCCCTACGAGCAGTACTTC. This rearrangement joins TRBV7-8 to TRBJ2-7; 8 bases line up with TRBD1. J lost 2 bases, V lost 5 bases, and 11 bases had no gene match. The CDR3 is 16 residues long. Germline V gene sequence: CDR1 SGHVS, CDR2 FQNEAQ.

Points on this clone: Other DNA sequences in this sample translate to the same CDR3. CDR3: CASSVVAGVYNEQFF. The DNA for the CDR3 is TGTGCCAGCAGCGTAGTGGCGGGAGTTTACAATGAGCAGTTCTTC. The rearrangement joins TRBV9 to TRBJ2-1; 7 bases agree with TRBD2. The V and J ends lost 0 bases and 4 bases, in that order; junction bases with no gene match: 4. Germline V CDR1 and CDR2: SGDLS, YYNGEE. The CDR3 contains 15 residues. The whole variable domain, filled in from reference TRBV9 and TRBJ2-1, reads DSGVTQTPKHLITATGQRVTLRCSPRSGDLSVYWYQQSLDQGLQFLIQYYNGEERAKGNILERFSAQQFPDLHSELNLSSLELGDSALYFCASSVVAGVYNEQFFGPGTRLTVL.

The gene calls are TRBV15 and TRBJ1-2, with D tentatively TRBD1 (5 bases). Trimming stripped 5 bases from V and 5 bases from J, with 18 bases between. Germline V lookup: CDR1 LNHNV, CDR2 YYDKDF (reference sequence). The CDR3 loop spans 15 amino acids. The CDR3 region has the DNA TGTGCCACCAGCCCGGCGGAAGGGGCGAGGTATGGCTACACCTTC. Protein sequence: CATSPAEGARYGYTF.

This clone was recorded only once. The rearrangement uses TRBV10-2 and TRBJ1-1; D possibly corresponds to TRBD1 (5 bases). The germline V gene has CDR1 WSHSY and CDR2 SAAADI. Between the trimmed V and J ends, which lost 6 bases and 7 bases, there was a span of 15 bases. CDR3 length: 13 amino acids. CDR3 nucleotide sequence: TGCGCCAGCAGCGAATCGGGGGGTAATGAAGCTTTCTTT. Residues: CASSESGGNEAFF.

The chain combines TRBV4-1 with TRBJ1-2; D is unresolved. The V gene lost 1 base and the J gene lost 0 bases, with 6 bases spanning the gap. The CDR3 length is 14 residues. The germline gives CDR1 MGHRA, CDR2 YSYEKL. The DNA of the CDR3 is TGCGCCAGCAGCCAAGGATCTACTAACTATGGCTACACCTTC. It translates to CASSQGSTNYGYTF.

This chain links TRBV5-6 with TRBJ2-1; TRBD2 agrees at 10 bases. The V gene end was trimmed by 0 bases and the J gene end by 10 bases; junction bases not matched to a gene: 10. From germline, CDR1 is SGHDT and CDR2 YYEEEE. The CDR3 is 16 amino acids. CDR3 coding DNA: TGTGCCAGCAGCTTGGGGGTAGCGGGAGGACCGGGAGAGCAGTTCTTC. Translating it yields CASSLGVAGGPGEQFF.

The rearrangement links TRBV19 to TRBJ2-7; D might be TRBD2 (5 bases). The germline gives CDR1 LNHDA, CDR2 SQIVND (reference sequence). The CDR3 runs 15 residues. Trimming took off 10 bases at V and 3 bases at J, with 22 bases between the two ends. CDR3 DNA sequence: TGTGCCACTACGCCGGGGATGATTGATGGCTACGAGCAGTACTTC. It is translated as CATTPGMIDGYEQYF.

The chain recombines TRBV27 with TRBJ2-7, with 14 bases aligning to TRBD2. Germline CDR1 MNHEY, CDR2 SMNVEV (reference sequence). J was trimmed by 5 bases and V by 3 bases; bases with no gene match: 6. The CDR3 length is 16 residues. The DNA for the CDR3 is TGTGCCAGCAGTTTGGGGACTAGCGGGAGCATCAACGAGCAGTACTTC. Amino acids: CASSLGTSGSINEQYF.